The 10 T cell receptor beta chains below all came from one sample that was sequenced in a study of T cell responses to AZD1222 COVID-19 vaccine. TCRdb keeps only in-frame clones here, not all; method: immunoSEQ multiplex PCR. The sample yields 150,000 to 200,000 clones, 90% to 95% seen once. The sequencing used peripheral blood, collected 28 days after the second AZD1222 dose. These receptor sequences come from an adult who received the AZD1222 COVID-19 vaccine.

The chain links TRBV7-3 to TRBJ1-2; D may be TRBD1 (6 bases). Germline V lookup: CDR1 SGHTA, CDR2 FQGTGA. The CDR3 sequence is 13 residues long. Trimming stripped 4 bases from V and 8 bases from J, with 14 bases between. The DNA of the CDR3 is TGTGCCAGCAGCTCCCCTGAGGGGGGGGGCTACACCTTC. This encodes CASSSPEGGGYTF. Together with reference TRBV7-3 and TRBJ1-2, the CDR3 gives the full variable domain: GAGVSQTPSNKVTEKGKYVELRCDPISGHTALYWYRQSLGQGPEFLIYFQGTGAADDSGLPNDRFFAVRPEGSVSTLKIQRTERGDSAVYLCASSSPEGGGYTFGSGTRLTVV.

CDR3 coding DNA: TGTGCCAGCAGCTTAGGCTGGACAGCACCCACCAATGAGCAGTTCTTC. It is translated as CASSLGWTAPTNEQFF. This chain joins TRBV7-9 and TRBJ2-1; a possible D gene is TRBD1 (6 bases). Trimming pared 1 base from V and 6 bases from J, leaving 16 bases between. The CDR3 contains 16 residues. Germline CDR1 reads SEHNR; CDR2 reads FQNEAQ (reference sequence).

In its sample, this clone was seen once. The V and J genes are TRBV5-6 and TRBJ2-7; D unresolved. CDR3 size: 12 residues. Germline CDR1 and CDR2: SGHDT and YYEEEE. Trimming removed 4 bases from V and 3 bases from J, with 8 bases in between. This CDR3 is CASSRTYYEQYF. The CDR3 DNA reads as TGTGCCAGCAGCCGGACGTACTACGAGCAGTACTTC.

J is TRBJ1-1 and V is TRBV28; the D is unclear. In germline, CDR1 is MDHEN, CDR2 SYDVKM. With 4 bases removed from V and 1 base from J, the gap between germline ends came to 10 bases. This CDR3 region has 14 residues. The CDR3 region has the DNA TGTGCCAGCAGTTCTCTTTCGGAGAACACTGAAGCTTTCTTT. Amino acid sequence: CASSSLSENTEAFF.

V usage is TRBV18 and J usage is TRBJ1-3; D might be TRBD1 (5 bases). V lost 2 bases, J lost 3 bases, and 17 bases lay in between. The CDR3 covers 17 residues. The V gene's germline CDR1 is KGHSH and CDR2 LQKENI. The DNA for the CDR3 is TGTGCCAGCTCACCAGGGACGGGGCTAGGACTTGGAAACACCATATATTTT. This gives the protein CASSPGTGLGLGNTIYF.

The chain combines TRBV9 with TRBJ2-1; 8 nucleotides align to TRBD2. CDR1 SGDLS and CDR2 YYNGEE come from the germline V gene. V lost 3 bases to trimming and J lost 0 bases; unmatched junction nucleotides: 8. This CDR3 has 17 residues. The DNA of the CDR3 is TGTGCCAGCAGCGGAACTGCGAGCGGGAGCTCCTACAATGAGCAGTTCTTC. The encoded protein is CASSGTASGSSYNEQFF.

This chain connects TRBV20-1 to TRBJ2-7, with D maybe TRBD1 (5 bases). The germline V gene encodes CDR1 DFQATT and CDR2 SNEGSKA (reference sequence). The CDR3 is 11 residues long. As DNA, the CDR3 is TGCAGCGCGAGCAGGGAAGACGAGCAGTACTTC. This encodes CSASREDEQYF.

V gene TRBV27 combines with J gene TRBJ2-3; 10 bases are a match to TRBD2. J gave up 1 base and V 3 bases, and 7 bases lay outside the gene matches. CDR1 MNHEY and CDR2 SMNVEV come from the germline V gene (reference sequence). The CDR3 contains 17 residues. CDR3: CASSFQRTSGRTDTQYF. In DNA form, the CDR3 reads TGTGCCAGCAGTTTCCAACGGACTAGCGGACGCACAGATACGCAGTATTTT.

V gene TRBV5-1 combines with J gene TRBJ1-2, with D maybe TRBD1 (5 bases). Per germline, CDR1 SGHRS and CDR2 YFSETQ. CDR3 length: 15 residues. V gave up 0 bases and J gave up 8 bases, with 17 bases separating them. CDR3 DNA sequence: TGCGCCAGCAGCTTGGCCGTGGTAGGGGTGGACGGCTACACCTTC. This gives the protein CASSLAVVGVDGYTF.

The chain has TRBV29-1 and TRBJ2-3, with D perhaps given as TRBD1 or TRBD2 (5 bases each). CDR3 length equals 15 residues. Looked up from germline, CDR1 is SQVTM and CDR2 is ANQGSEA. V was pared by 6 bases and J by 1 base, with 17 bases between. CDR3 DNA sequence: TGCAGCGTCCCCCCGGGGTTGGGACGCACAGATACGCAGTATTTT. It is translated as CSVPPGLGRTDTQYF.